This T cell receptor beta chain was captured by sequencing in a study of blood T cell repertoires in COVID-19. Study at large: The United States, Italy and Spain were the sources of the acute and convalescent COVID-19 samples. The analysed material was cDNA or gDNA that came from T cells, B-cell-depleted T cells, or PBMCs.

Per the original methods: From reference gene primer amplification, estimates of nucleated cell counts were derived. Data came from immunoSEQ multiplex PCR; TCRdb stores just in-frame clones and leaves some out. V, J and clone size reflect that table, while D and trimming were determined from the DNA. Of about 200,000 clones in the sample, around 79% were seen once. The receptor comes from a man aged 50-59 years who had recovered from COVID-19. Sequencing was performed on peripheral blood.

The CDR3 sequence: CASSEVGRGTYSNQPQHF. The CDR3 DNA sequence: TGTGCCAGCAGTGAAGTGGGCAGGGGGACTTATAGCAATCAGCCCCAGCATTTT. The chain combines TRBV6-1 with TRBJ1-5; 7 bases are shared with TRBD1. Per germline, CDR1 MNHNS and CDR2 SASEGT. The CDR3 runs to 18 residues. The junction had 9 bases not matched to a gene; V was cut back by 1 base and J by 0 bases.